This TCR beta chain was sequenced in a study of PD-L1 blockade in urothelial cancer. About the research overall: Median T cell yield per blood sample was about 140,000 cells.

The time point: pretreatment peripheral blood. Enrolled patients showed locally advanced or metastatic urothelial carcinoma. Per-patient samples, pretreatment and on-treatment, numbered 1 to 8. Produced via immunoSEQ multiplex PCR; TCRdb's table is partial and in-frame only. Found here are about 52,000 clones, around four fifths of them singletons; the top ten hold over 1%. Sample: PBMCs, taken around atezolizumab (anti-PD-L1) treatment. The TCR comes from a man aged 45-65 years with urothelial cancer.

Here the CDR3 reads CASSSSLTGRHQPQHF. As DNA, the CDR3 is TGTGCCAGCAGTTCTAGTCTCACCGGCCGGCATCAGCCCCAGCATTTT. The J gene is TRBJ1-5, the V gene TRBV27; no clear D. CDR3 length: 16 amino acids. V was clipped by 4 bases and J by 5 bases, with 18 bases between them. Germline assignment: CDR1 MNHEY and CDR2 SMNVEV (reference sequence).